This entry describes one T cell receptor (beta chain). Its antigen is unidentified. These data originate in a study of OX40 agonist ivuxolimab in advanced cancers. Overall study: The mean age was around 56 years, ranging from about 23 to 79, with around four fifths of participants male. Under the entry rules, prior anti-PD-1, anti-PD-L1 or anti-CTLA-4 therapy was allowed, and roughly 43% had some.

Generated by immunoSEQ multiplex PCR, the TCRdb table keeps only in-frame clones and is missing some. The table records some 76,000 clones, roughly 80% of them present only once. Deletions cut 0 bases from V and 2 bases from J, with 8 bases between. CDR1 is SGHRS and CDR2 is YFSETQ in the germline V gene. There are 14 residues in the CDR3. Notes on the study in general: Patients with a partial response at 0.1-3.0 mg/kg had among the lowest clonal expansion. CD4+ T cells averaged fewer expanded clones than CD8+ T cells.

Specimen: CD4+ or CD8+ T cells sorted from blood, collected in a trial of the OX40 agonist ivuxolimab. This chain uses TRBV5-1 with TRBJ1-2, with D possibly TRBD1 on 5 matching bases. The clonotype originates from an adult with an advanced solid tumor such as melanoma, head and neck, liver or kidney cancer. DNA of the CDR3: TGCGCCAGCAGCTTGGTGACAGCAAACTATGGCTACACCTTC. Encoded protein: CASSLVTANYGYTF.